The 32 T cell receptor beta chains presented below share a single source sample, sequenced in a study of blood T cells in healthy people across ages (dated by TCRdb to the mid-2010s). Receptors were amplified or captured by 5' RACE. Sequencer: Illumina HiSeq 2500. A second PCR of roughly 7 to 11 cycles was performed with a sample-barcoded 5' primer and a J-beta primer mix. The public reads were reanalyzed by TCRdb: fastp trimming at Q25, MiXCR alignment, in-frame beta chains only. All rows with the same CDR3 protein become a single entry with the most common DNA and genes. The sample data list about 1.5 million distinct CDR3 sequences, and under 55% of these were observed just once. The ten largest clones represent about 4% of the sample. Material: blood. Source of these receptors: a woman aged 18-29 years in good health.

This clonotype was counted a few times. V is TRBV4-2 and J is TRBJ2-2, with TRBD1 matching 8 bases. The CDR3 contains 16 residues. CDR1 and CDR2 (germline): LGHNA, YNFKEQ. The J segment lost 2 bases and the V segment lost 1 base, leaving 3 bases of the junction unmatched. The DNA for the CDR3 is TGTGCCAGCAGCCAAGGGACAGGGTCAAACACCGGGGAGCTGTTTTTT. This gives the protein CASSQGTGSNTGELFF.

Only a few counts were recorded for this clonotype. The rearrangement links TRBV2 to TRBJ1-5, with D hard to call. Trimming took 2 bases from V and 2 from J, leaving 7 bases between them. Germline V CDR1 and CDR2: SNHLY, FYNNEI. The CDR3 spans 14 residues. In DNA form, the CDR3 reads TGTGCCAGCAGTGAAATCTACGGCAATCAGCCCCAGCATTTT. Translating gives CASSEIYGNQPQHF.

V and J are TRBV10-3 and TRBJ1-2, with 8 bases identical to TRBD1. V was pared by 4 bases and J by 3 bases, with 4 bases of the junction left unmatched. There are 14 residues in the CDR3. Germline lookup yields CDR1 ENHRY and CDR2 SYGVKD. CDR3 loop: CAISAQTGDYGYTF. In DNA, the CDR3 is TGTGCCATCAGTGCCCAGACAGGGGACTATGGCTACACCTTC.

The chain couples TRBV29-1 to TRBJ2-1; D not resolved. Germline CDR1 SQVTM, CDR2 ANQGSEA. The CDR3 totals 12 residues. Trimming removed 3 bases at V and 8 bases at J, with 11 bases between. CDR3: CSVEAISDEQFF. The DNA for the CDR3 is TGCAGCGTTGAGGCGATTAGTGATGAGCAGTTCTTC.

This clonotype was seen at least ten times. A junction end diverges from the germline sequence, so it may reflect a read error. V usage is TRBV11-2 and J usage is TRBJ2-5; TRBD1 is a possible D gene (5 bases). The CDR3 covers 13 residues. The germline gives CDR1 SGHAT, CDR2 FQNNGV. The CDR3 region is CASSQERGETQYF. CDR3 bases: TGCGCCAGCAGCCAAGAAAGGGGAGAGACCCAGTACTTC. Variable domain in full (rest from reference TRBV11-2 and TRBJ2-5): EAGVAQSPRYKIIEKRQSVAFWCNPISGHATLYWYQQILGQGPKLLIQFQNNGVVDDSQLPKDRFSAERLKGVDSTLKIQPAKLEDSAVYLCASSQERGETQYFGPGTRLLVL.

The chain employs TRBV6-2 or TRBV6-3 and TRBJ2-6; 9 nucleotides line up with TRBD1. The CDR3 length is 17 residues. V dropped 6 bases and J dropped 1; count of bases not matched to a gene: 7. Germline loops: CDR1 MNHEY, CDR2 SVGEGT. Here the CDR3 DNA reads TGTGCCAGCAGAGACCGGGACAGGGCTTCTGGGGCCAACGTCCTGACTTTC. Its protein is CASRDRDRASGANVLTF.

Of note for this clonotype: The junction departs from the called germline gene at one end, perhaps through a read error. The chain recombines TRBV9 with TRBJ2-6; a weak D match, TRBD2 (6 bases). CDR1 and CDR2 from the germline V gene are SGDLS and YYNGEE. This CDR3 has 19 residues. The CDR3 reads CASSPLAGGRFIGANVRTF. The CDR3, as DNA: TGTGCCAGCAGCCCACTAGCAGGAGGAAGGTTTATTGGGGCCAACGTCCGGACTTTC.

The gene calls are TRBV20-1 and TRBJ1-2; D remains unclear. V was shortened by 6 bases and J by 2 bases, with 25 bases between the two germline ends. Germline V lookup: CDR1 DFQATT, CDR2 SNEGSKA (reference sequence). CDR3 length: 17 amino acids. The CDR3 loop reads CSARIRGRVGVNYGYTF. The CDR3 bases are TGCAGTGCCCGAATACGGGGTCGGGTTGGGGTAAACTATGGCTACACCTTC.

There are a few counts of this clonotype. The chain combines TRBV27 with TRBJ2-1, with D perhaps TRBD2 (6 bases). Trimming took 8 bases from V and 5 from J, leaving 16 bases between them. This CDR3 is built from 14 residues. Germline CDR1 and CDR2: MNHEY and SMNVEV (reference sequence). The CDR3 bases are TGTGCCAGCTCTTCTAGCGCCTCTGACAATGAGCAGTTCTTC. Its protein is CASSSSASDNEQFF.

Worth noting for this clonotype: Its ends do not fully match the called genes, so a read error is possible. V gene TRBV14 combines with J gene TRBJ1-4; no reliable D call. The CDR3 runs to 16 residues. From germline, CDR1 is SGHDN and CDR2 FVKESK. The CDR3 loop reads CAGSQDLPGKREKLFF. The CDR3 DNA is TGTGCCGGCAGCCAAGATCTGCCGGGAAAGCGTGAAAAACTGTTTTTT.

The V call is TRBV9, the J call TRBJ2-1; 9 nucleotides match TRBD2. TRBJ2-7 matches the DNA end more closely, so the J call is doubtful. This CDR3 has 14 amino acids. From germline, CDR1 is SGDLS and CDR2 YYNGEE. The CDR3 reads CASSRRGGPNEQYF. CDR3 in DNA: TGTGCCAGCAGCCGGCGGGGGGGCCCTAATGAGCAGTACTTC.

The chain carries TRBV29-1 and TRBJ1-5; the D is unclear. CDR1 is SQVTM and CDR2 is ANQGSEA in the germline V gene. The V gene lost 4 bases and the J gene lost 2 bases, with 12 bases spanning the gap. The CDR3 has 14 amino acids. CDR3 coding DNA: TGCAGCGTTGGAGAGGGAGGAGGCAATCAGCCCCAGCATTTT. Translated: CSVGEGGGNQPQHF.

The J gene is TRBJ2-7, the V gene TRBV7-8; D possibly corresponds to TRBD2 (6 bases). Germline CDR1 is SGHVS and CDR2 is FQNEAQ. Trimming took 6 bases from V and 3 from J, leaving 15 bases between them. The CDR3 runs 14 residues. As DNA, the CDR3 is TGTGCCAGCAGATATCCGGGAGCGGGCTACGAGCAGTACTTC. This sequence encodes CASRYPGAGYEQYF.

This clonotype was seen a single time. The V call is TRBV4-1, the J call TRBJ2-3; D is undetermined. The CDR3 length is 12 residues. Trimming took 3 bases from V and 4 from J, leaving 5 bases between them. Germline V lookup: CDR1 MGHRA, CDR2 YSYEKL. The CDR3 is CASSHQADTQYF. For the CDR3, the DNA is TGCGCCAGCAGCCACCAAGCAGATACGCAGTATTTT.

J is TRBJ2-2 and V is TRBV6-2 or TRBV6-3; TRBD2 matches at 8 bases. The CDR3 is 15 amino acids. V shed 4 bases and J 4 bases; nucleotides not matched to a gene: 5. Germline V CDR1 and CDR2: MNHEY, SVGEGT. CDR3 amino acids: CASSSAGVGTGELFF. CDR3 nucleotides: TGTGCCAGCAGTTCAGCGGGAGTAGGCACCGGGGAGCTGTTTTTT.

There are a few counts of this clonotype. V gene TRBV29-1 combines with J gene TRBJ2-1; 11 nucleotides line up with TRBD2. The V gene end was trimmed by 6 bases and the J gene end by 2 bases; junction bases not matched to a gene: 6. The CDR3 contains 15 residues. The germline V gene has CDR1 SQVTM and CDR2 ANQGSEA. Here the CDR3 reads CSVQRLAGPYNEQFF. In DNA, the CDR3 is TGCAGCGTCCAAAGACTAGCGGGACCCTACAATGAGCAGTTCTTC.

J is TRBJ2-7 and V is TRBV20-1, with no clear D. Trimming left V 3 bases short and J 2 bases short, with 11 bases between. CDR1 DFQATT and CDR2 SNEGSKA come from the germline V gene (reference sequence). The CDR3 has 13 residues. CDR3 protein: CSASVTVTYEQYF. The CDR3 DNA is TGCAGTGCTAGCGTAACAGTTACCTACGAGCAGTACTTC.

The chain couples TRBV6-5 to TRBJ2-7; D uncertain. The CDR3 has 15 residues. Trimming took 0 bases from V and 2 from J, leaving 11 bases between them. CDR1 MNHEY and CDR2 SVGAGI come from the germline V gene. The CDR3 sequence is CASSYSTGRTYEQYF. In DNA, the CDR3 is TGTGCCAGCAGTTACTCGACGGGCAGGACCTACGAGCAGTACTTC.

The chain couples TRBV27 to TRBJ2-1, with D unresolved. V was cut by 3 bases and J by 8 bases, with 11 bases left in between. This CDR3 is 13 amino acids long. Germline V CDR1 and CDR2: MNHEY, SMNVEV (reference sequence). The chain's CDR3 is CASSFTVQYEQFF. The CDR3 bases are TGTGCCAGCAGTTTTACGGTCCAGTATGAGCAGTTCTTC.

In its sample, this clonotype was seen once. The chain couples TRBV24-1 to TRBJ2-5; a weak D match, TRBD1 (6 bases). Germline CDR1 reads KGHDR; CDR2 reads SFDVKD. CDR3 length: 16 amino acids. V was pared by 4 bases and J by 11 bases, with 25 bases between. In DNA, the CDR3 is TGTGCCACCAGTGACCCCACAGGGAGCTCCTACAATGAGCAGTACTTC. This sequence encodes CATSDPTGSSYNEQYF.

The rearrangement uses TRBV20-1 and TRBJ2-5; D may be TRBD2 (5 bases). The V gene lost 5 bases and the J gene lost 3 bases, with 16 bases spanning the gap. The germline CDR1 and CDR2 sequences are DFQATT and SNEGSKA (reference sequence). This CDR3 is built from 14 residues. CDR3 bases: TGCAGTGCTTCCCGGCCGAGGGAGAAAGAGACCCAGTACTTC. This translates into CSASRPREKETQYF.

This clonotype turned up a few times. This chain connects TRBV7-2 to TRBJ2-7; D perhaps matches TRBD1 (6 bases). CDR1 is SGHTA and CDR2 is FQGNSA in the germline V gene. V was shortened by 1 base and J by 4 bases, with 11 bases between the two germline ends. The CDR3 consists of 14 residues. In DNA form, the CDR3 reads TGTGCCAGCAGCTTAGGATGGGGGCAATACGAGCAGTACTTC. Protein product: CASSLGWGQYEQYF.

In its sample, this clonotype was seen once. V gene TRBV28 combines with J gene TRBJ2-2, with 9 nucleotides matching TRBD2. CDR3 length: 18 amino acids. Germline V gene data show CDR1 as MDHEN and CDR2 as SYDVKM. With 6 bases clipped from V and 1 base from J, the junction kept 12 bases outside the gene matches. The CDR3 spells CASSPPMGAGGNTGELFF. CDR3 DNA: TGTGCCAGCAGCCCCCCCATGGGAGCGGGAGGGAACACCGGGGAGCTGTTTTTT.

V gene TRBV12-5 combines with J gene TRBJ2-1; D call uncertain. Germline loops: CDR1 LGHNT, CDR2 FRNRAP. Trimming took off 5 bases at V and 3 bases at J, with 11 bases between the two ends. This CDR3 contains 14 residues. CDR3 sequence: CASGRSFVYNEQFF. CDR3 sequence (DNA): TGTGCTAGTGGTAGGTCATTCGTCTACAATGAGCAGTTCTTC.

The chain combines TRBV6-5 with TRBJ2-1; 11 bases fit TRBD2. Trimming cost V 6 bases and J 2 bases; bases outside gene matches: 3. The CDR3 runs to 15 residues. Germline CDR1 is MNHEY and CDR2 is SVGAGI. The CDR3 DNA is TGTGCCAGCAGGGCACTAGCGGGAGCCTACAATGAGCAGTTCTTC. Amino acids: CASRALAGAYNEQFF.

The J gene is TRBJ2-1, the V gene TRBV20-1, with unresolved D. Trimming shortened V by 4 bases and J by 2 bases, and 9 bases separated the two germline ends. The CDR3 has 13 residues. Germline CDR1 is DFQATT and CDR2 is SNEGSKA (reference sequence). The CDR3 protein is CSATTGAYNEQFF. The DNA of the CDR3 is TGCAGTGCTACGACGGGTGCCTACAATGAGCAGTTCTTC.

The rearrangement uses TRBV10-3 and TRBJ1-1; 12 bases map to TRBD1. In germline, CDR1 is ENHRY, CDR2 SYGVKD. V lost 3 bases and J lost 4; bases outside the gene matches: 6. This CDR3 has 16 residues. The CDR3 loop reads CAISDLRDRGLTEAFF. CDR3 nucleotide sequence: TGTGCCATCAGTGATCTAAGGGACAGGGGGCTCACTGAAGCTTTCTTT.

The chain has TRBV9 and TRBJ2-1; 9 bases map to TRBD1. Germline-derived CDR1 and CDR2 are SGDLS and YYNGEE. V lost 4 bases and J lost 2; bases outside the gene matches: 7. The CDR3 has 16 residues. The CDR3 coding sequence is TGTGCCAGCAGCAATACAGGGGGCGTTACCTACAATGAGCAGTTCTTC. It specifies CASSNTGGVTYNEQFF.

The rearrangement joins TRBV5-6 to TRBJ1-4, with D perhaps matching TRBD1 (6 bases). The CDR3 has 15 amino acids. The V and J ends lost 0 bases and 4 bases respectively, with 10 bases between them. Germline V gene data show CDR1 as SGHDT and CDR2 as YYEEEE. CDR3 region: CASSLDRAHNEKLFF. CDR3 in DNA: TGTGCCAGCAGCTTGGACAGGGCGCATAATGAAAAACTGTTTTTT.

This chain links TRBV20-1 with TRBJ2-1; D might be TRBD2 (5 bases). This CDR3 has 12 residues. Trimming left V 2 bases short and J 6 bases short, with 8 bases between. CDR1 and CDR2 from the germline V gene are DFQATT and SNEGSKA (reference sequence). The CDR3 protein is CSARRGSNEQFF. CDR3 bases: TGCAGTGCTAGAAGAGGGAGCAATGAGCAGTTCTTC.

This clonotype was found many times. The CDR3 sequence is CSVTDSSRTQYF. Written as DNA, the CDR3 is TGCAGCGTCACCGACTCCAGCCGTACGCAGTATTTT. The chain uses TRBV29-1 and TRBJ2-3; unclear D gene. Trimming removed 6 bases at V and 8 bases at J, with 15 bases between. This CDR3 is 12 amino acids long. Germline assignment: CDR1 SQVTM and CDR2 ANQGSEA.

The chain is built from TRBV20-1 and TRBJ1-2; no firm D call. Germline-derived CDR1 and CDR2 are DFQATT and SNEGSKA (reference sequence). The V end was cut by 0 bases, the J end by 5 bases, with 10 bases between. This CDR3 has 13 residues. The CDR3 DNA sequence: TGCAGTGCTAGAGATTTCGTGGGGTATGGCTACACCTTC. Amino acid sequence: CSARDFVGYGYTF.